These 28 T cell receptor beta chains share one sample of origin, sequenced in a study of cytomegalovirus exposure and HLA in healthy donors. PCR was performed using 60 Vbeta and 13 Jbeta primers. Measured with immunoSEQ multiplex PCR; TCRdb has only the in-frame clones, and not every one. The sample holds about 100,000 clones, about 80% seen once. The sequenced material came from PBMCs. All receptors come from a man aged 60 to 75 in good health and CMV-seropositive.

This chain uses TRBV15 with TRBJ1-5, with D possibly matching TRBD1 (6 bases). The CDR3 runs 17 residues. The germline V gene encodes CDR1 LNHNV and CDR2 YYDKDF (reference sequence). The ends were cut back, 3 bases at V and 4 bases at J, with 19 bases in the middle. The CDR3 region is CATSSGPPGQPNQPQHF. As DNA, the CDR3 is TGTGCCACCAGCAGTGGCCCCCCGGGACAACCAAATCAGCCCCAGCATTTT.

The chain carries TRBV4-2 and TRBJ2-7; 7 positions agree with TRBD1. Germline V CDR1 and CDR2: LGHNA, YNFKEQ. Trimming cost V 3 bases and J 3 bases; bases outside gene matches: 11. The CDR3 covers 16 residues. This CDR3 reads CASSHYAGTEVYEQYF. Here the CDR3 DNA reads TGTGCCAGCAGCCATTACGCCGGGACAGAAGTCTACGAGCAGTACTTC.

The chain combines TRBV9 with TRBJ2-7; D is ambiguous. V shed 0 bases and J shed 5 bases, with 9 bases lying between them. Germline V lookup: CDR1 SGDLS, CDR2 YYNGEE. This CDR3 spans 13 amino acids. CDR3 bases: TGTGCCAGCAGCGTAGATTGGAGCAACGAGCAGTACTTC. Amino acids: CASSVDWSNEQYF. Based on the CDR3 plus reference TRBV9 and TRBJ2-7, the full variable domain is DSGVTQTPKHLITATGQRVTLRCSPRSGDLSVYWYQQSLDQGLQFLIQYYNGEERAKGNILERFSAQQFPDLHSELNLSSLELGDSALYFCASSVDWSNEQYFGPGTRLTVT.

J is TRBJ2-3 and V is TRBV7-6; D gene ambiguous. CDR1 is SGHVS, CDR2 FNYEAQ, per germline. The V end lost 5 bases, the J end lost 3 bases, and 15 bases lay between the germline ends. The CDR3 extends over 15 amino acids. CDR3 sequence (DNA): TGTGCCAGCAGCCTTCTGAAGACTCCGACAGATACGCAGTATTTT. This codes for CASSLLKTPTDTQYF. The full variable domain, its missing parts supplied by reference TRBV7-6 and TRBJ2-3, is GAGVSQSPRYKVTKRGQDVALRCDPISGHVSLYWYRQALGQGPEFLTYFNYEAQQDKSGLPNDRFSAERPEGSISTLTIQRTEQRDSAMYRCASSLLKTPTDTQYFGPGTRLTVL.

The chain links TRBV5-1 to TRBJ2-7; possible D gene TRBD2, 5 bases. The CDR3 sequence is 14 residues long. Germline lookup yields CDR1 SGHRS and CDR2 YFSETQ. V was pared by 0 bases and J by 4 bases, with 11 bases between. CDR3 in amino acids: CASSLAAEGYEQYF. DNA for the CDR3: TGCGCCAGCAGCTTGGCCGCAGAGGGATACGAGCAGTACTTC.

This chain uses TRBV6-5 with TRBJ1-4; unclear D gene. The V gene lost 4 bases and the J gene lost 7 bases, with 10 bases spanning the gap. The CDR3 is made up of 13 amino acids. The germline V gene encodes CDR1 MNHEY and CDR2 SVGAGI. The CDR3 DNA reads TGTGCCAGCAGTTGGAGGATCGGTGAAAAACTGTTTTTT. The encoded protein is CASSWRIGEKLFF.

This chain links TRBV4-2 with TRBJ2-2; 10 bases are a match to TRBD1. Germline lookup yields CDR1 LGHNA and CDR2 YNFKEQ. The CDR3 has 15 residues. The V segment lost 1 base and the J segment 7 bases; nucleotides outside the gene matches: 3. CDR3 DNA: TGTGCCAGCAGCCAAGGACAGGGGGCGTACGGGGAGCTGTTTTTT. Its translation is CASSQGQGAYGELFF.

The chain couples TRBV6-1 to TRBJ2-7, with unresolved D. This CDR3 comprises 14 residues. Germline CDR1 reads MNHNS; CDR2 reads SASEGT. V lost 1 base and J 3 bases, leaving 10 bases between the germline ends. In DNA, the CDR3 is TGTGCCAGCAGTGAAGGCAGGAACCTCTACGAGCAGTACTTC. Encoded protein: CASSEGRNLYEQYF.

This clone was seen more than once but under ten times. The chain employs TRBV5-1 and TRBJ1-1; possibly TRBD1 for D (6 bases). Trimming took off 0 bases at V and 6 bases at J, with 9 bases between the two ends. CDR1 SGHRS and CDR2 YFSETQ come from the germline V gene. The CDR3 has 13 amino acids. CDR3: CASSLAGAPEAFF. CDR3 bases: TGCGCCAGCAGCTTGGCAGGGGCTCCTGAAGCTTTCTTT.

The J gene is TRBJ2-1, the V gene TRBV18; D possibly corresponds to TRBD2 (6 bases). The CDR3 sequence is 16 residues long. CDR1 is KGHSH, CDR2 LQKENI, per germline. The V end was cut by 4 bases, the J end by 5 bases, with 18 bases between. The CDR3 bases are TGTGCCAGCTCACGTCTCAGCGGGCGTCCCCACAATGAGCAGTTCTTC. It is translated as CASSRLSGRPHNEQFF.

The chain uses TRBV5-8 and TRBJ2-1; D gene ambiguous. The CDR3 is 11 amino acids. CDR1 and CDR2 (germline): SGHTS, YDEGEE. The V end lost 0 bases, the J end lost 10 bases, and 5 bases lay between the germline ends. The CDR3 sequence: CASSLAREQFF. The CDR3 DNA reads as TGTGCCAGCAGCTTGGCGCGCGAGCAGTTCTTC.

The gene calls are TRBV11-2 and TRBJ2-1, with D unresolved. CDR3 length equals 13 residues. The germline CDR1 and CDR2 sequences are SGHAT and FQNNGV. V dropped 7 bases and J dropped 4 bases, with 11 bases sitting between them. The CDR3 DNA follows: TGTGCCAGCAATCTTGTAGTTTACAATGAGCAGTTCTTC. Its translation: CASNLVVYNEQFF.

This sequence joins TRBV7-7 and TRBJ2-3, with D possibly matching TRBD1 (6 bases). This CDR3 region has 13 residues. Germline CDR1 is SSHAT and CDR2 is FNYEAQ (reference sequence). Trimming pared 4 bases from V and 5 bases from J, leaving 10 bases between. In DNA form, the CDR3 reads TGTGCCAGCAGCTCGTACAGGGAAGATACGCAGTATTTT. Its translation: CASSSYREDTQYF.

The chain combines TRBV28 with TRBJ1-5; D is ambiguous. The germline V gene has CDR1 MDHEN and CDR2 SYDVKM. Deletions cut 6 bases from V and 5 bases from J, with 20 bases between. The CDR3 loop spans 16 amino acids. The DNA of the CDR3 is TGTGCCAGCAGACTCCCCTGGGCAGAGGGAGATCAGCCCCAGCATTTT. Translated: CASRLPWAEGDQPQHF.

CDR3 sequence reads: CATSFSLPVNTEAFF. In DNA, the CDR3 is TGCGCCACCAGCTTCAGTCTCCCCGTGAACACTGAAGCTTTCTTT. The genes are TRBV10-1 and TRBJ1-1, with D uncertain. V was clipped by 10 bases and J by 0 bases, with 18 bases between them. In germline, CDR1 is WNHNN, CDR2 SYGVQD (reference sequence). The CDR3 contains 15 residues.

This clone is a singleton in its sample. V gene TRBV30 combines with J gene TRBJ1-5; 8 nucleotides align to TRBD1. The ends lost 1 base at V and 7 bases at J; junction bases unmatched: 6. Germline values: CDR1 GTSNPN, CDR2 SVGIG (reference sequence). The CDR3 totals 14 residues. The CDR3 coding sequence is TGTGCCTGGAGTGGTCAGGGGGCTGGGCAGCCCCAGCATTTT. Residues: CAWSGQGAGQPQHF. The full variable domain, completed using reference TRBV30 and TRBJ1-5, is SQTIHQWPATLVQPVGSPLSLECTVEGTSNPNLYWYRQAAGRGLQLLFYSVGIGQISSEVPQNLSASRPQDRQFILSSKKLLLSDSGFYLCAWSGQGAGQPQHFGDGTRLSIL.

The CDR3 DNA follows: TGTGCCAGCAGCCACGGACAGGGTGAAAAACTGTTTTTT. Translating it yields CASSHGQGEKLFF. The J gene is TRBJ1-4, the V gene TRBV7-6; the match to TRBD1 covers 8 bases. Germline CDR1 SGHVS, CDR2 FNYEAQ. The CDR3 totals 13 residues. J gave up 7 bases and V 5 bases, and 3 bases lay outside the gene matches.

V usage is TRBV16 and J usage is TRBJ2-3; 7 nucleotides agree with TRBD1. The CDR3 consists of 16 residues. J lost 0 bases, V lost 4 bases, and 7 bases had no gene match. Per the germline V gene, CDR1 is KGHSY and CDR2 is FQNENV. In nucleotides, the CDR3 is TGTGCCAGCAGCCGTTGGGACAGATCTAGCACAGATACGCAGTATTTT. This sequence encodes CASSRWDRSSTDTQYF.

This clone was counted between two and nine times. This chain joins TRBV19 and TRBJ1-1, with 9 bases fitting TRBD1. After removal of 5 bases from V and 6 bases from J, the junction contained 7 bases not matched to a gene. Germline CDR1 LNHDA, CDR2 SQIVND (reference sequence). The CDR3 contains 14 residues. This CDR3 is CASSPGQGTAEAFF. The CDR3 DNA follows: TGTGCCAGTAGTCCGGGACAGGGAACCGCTGAAGCTTTCTTT.

The genes are TRBV7-9 and TRBJ2-7, with a possible D match to TRBD2 (6 bases). Germline V gives CDR1 SEHNR, CDR2 FQNEAQ (reference sequence). The CDR3 sequence is 15 residues long. The ends were cut back, 2 bases at V and 6 bases at J, with 17 bases in the middle. This chain's CDR3 is CASSLTGTPTSEQYF. CDR3 in DNA: TGTGCCAGCAGCTTAACCGGGACTCCTACGTCCGAGCAGTACTTC.

This clone was counted between two and nine times. The genes are TRBV12-2 and TRBJ2-3; the D call of TRBD2 is as the table states it, not checked on the DNA. TRBV12-2 is noted as a pseudogene. CDR3 length: 16 residues. For the CDR3, the DNA is TGTGCAAGTCGCCTTAGCGGGGGAAGAGAGGCGGATACGCAGTATTTT. Translated: CASRLSGGREADTQYF.

J is TRBJ1-3 and V is TRBV5-1; D ambiguous. This CDR3 spans 13 amino acids. V was pared by 4 bases and J by 0 bases, with 5 bases between. Germline V gene data show CDR1 as SGHRS and CDR2 as YFSETQ. The CDR3 bases are TGCGCCAGCAGCCCAGGCTCTGGAAACACCATATATTTT. It codes for CASSPGSGNTIYF. The whole variable domain, remainder taken from reference TRBV5-1 and TRBJ1-3, is KAGVTQTPRYLIKTRGQQVTLSCSPISGHRSVSWYQQTPGQGLQFLFEYFSETQRNKGNFPGRFSGRQFSNSRSEMNVSTLELGDSALYLCASSPGSGNTIYFGEGSWLTVV.

The rearrangement joins TRBV4-2 to TRBJ1-3, with TRBD1 matching 7 bases. Per the germline V gene, CDR1 is LGHNA and CDR2 is YNFKEQ. This CDR3 has 14 residues. The junction had 7 bases not matched to a gene; V was cut back by 7 bases and J by 4 bases. This CDR3 is CASTVRTGGNTIYF. The CDR3 DNA sequence: TGTGCCAGCACTGTCCGGACAGGCGGAAACACCATATATTTT.

The genes are TRBV19 and TRBJ2-5; 8 bases match TRBD2. Trimming removed 6 bases from V and 3 bases from J; junction bases left unmatched: 3. In germline, CDR1 is LNHDA, CDR2 SQIVND (reference sequence). The CDR3 spans 13 residues. The CDR3 loop reads CASRISGEETQYF. CDR3 DNA sequence: TGTGCCAGTAGAATTAGCGGGGAAGAGACCCAGTACTTC.

This chain links TRBV6-5 with TRBJ2-1, with 8 bases that match TRBD2. V was pared by 4 bases and J by 8 bases, with 10 bases of the junction left unmatched. Looked up from germline, CDR1 is MNHEY and CDR2 is SVGAGI. The CDR3 sequence is 15 residues long. CDR3 nucleotide sequence: TGTGCCAGCAGTTCCGGGACTAGTGAGATCCATGAGCAGTTCTTC. Amino acid sequence: CASSSGTSEIHEQFF.

This clone was counted between two and nine times. This chain connects TRBV7-3 to TRBJ2-2, with 7 positions matching TRBD2. Germline lookup yields CDR1 SGHTA and CDR2 FQGTGA. V was pared by 1 base and J by 6 bases, with 11 bases of the junction left unmatched. The CDR3 spans 17 residues. CDR3 nucleotides: TGTGCCAGCAGCTTAAACCTTGGGCGGGGGATCGCCGGGGAGCTGTTTTTT. As protein: CASSLNLGRGIAGELFF.

The genes are TRBV11-2 and TRBJ1-2; 8 nucleotides agree with TRBD1. CDR3 length equals 15 residues. V dropped 5 bases and J dropped 4; count of bases not matched to a gene: 9. Germline assignment: CDR1 SGHAT and CDR2 FQNNGV. CDR3 nucleotides: TGTGCCAGCAGCCGAGTGCAGGGGGCAAGCTATGGCTACACCTTC. Translation gives CASSRVQGASYGYTF.

The chain uses TRBV28 and TRBJ2-2; unclear D gene. The CDR3 sequence is 15 residues long. V lost 6 bases to trimming and J lost 0 bases, with 11 bases between them. Germline values: CDR1 MDHEN, CDR2 SYDVKM. The CDR3 DNA is TGTGCCAGCAGCCCTCTATTCCCGAACACCGGGGAGCTGTTTTTT. It is translated as CASSPLFPNTGELFF.